By sample fraction, the clone carrying this TCR beta chain is medium-sized. The target antigen is unknown. The CDR3 is 17 amino acids. V was pared by 6 bases and J by 4 bases, with 24 bases between. CDR1 is MDHEN and CDR2 is SYDVKM in the germline V gene. This sample is drawn from a study of prognosis after radiotherapy for stage I lung cancer. General observations from the study: Patients given stereotactic body radiation therapy showed fewer unique TCR clones afterward, median about 10,000 versus 6,900.

Genomic DNA provided the template from which TCR beta CDR3 was amplified by two-round multiplex PCR. Every TRBV and TRBJ gene had its own specific primer in first-round PCR. Primers of the universal type were employed in the second round of PCR. MiXCR was run by TCRdb on the multiplex PCR reads, yielding one entry per CDR3 protein. The data hold 10,000 to 15,000 distinct CDR3 sequences, with approximately 45% observed a single time. Without prior chemotherapy, radiotherapy or other malignancies, every patient was node-negative by CT and PET/CT. With two time points in the design, about 6 milliliters of peripheral blood were drawn at each one.

This clonotype was obtained from a donor aged 50 or older with non-small cell lung cancer. Specimen: PBMCs, collected before or after stereotactic body radiation therapy (not recorded which). The J gene is TRBJ1-2, the V gene TRBV28; D perhaps matches TRBD1 (5 bases). The CDR3 region has the DNA TGTGCCAGCAGCTCGCCTAGTTGGGGCCCAATGTCCTATGGCTACACCTTC. Translating gives CASSSPSWGPMSYGYTF.